This TCR beta chain was captured by sequencing in a study of response to subunit inactivated influenza vaccine. Whole-study findings and limits: Researchers suggested that each seasonal influenza vaccination recruits few new T cells.

Using its own MiXCR run on the RT-PCR reads, TCRdb lists one record per CDR3 protein. The sample records 560,000 or so distinct CDR3 sequences, 7.6% being singletons. There are a few counts of this clonotype. Its antigen is undetermined. This TCR derives from a man in his fifties or sixties who received an inactivated influenza vaccine. The sequencing here drew on PBMCs from blood, taken about 24 months after vaccination.

The DNA for the CDR3 is TGTGCCAGCAGGCAGACAGGGGAATCGGCTAATGAAAAACTGTTTTTT. It is translated as CASRQTGESANEKLFF. The chain has TRBV12-3 or TRBV12-4 and TRBJ1-4; TRBD1 matches 8 bases. This CDR3 region has 16 residues. V was pared by 6 bases and J by 3 bases, with 9 bases of the junction left unmatched.